These 24 T cell receptor beta chains originate from one sample sequenced in a study of blood T cell repertoires in COVID-19. The data were produced by immunoSEQ multiplex PCR, yet TCRdb's version contains in-frame clones alone and is incomplete. The sample contains about 66,000 clones, about 86% of which appear only once. Sequencing input: peripheral blood. These receptors originate from a man aged 50-60 years with active COVID-19.

This clone was seen just once. J is TRBJ1-2 and V is TRBV19; D perhaps matches TRBD1 (5 bases). Germline-derived CDR1 and CDR2 are LNHDA and SQIVND (reference sequence). Trimming took off 4 bases at V and 4 bases at J, with 16 bases between the two ends. This CDR3 is 15 amino acids long. The CDR3 loop reads CASSSSGGKVYGYTF. The CDR3 nucleotides are TGTGCCAGTAGTAGTTCGGGGGGAAAAGTCTATGGCTACACCTTC. Combining the CDR3 with reference TRBV19 and TRBJ1-2 gives the whole variable domain DGGITQSPKYLFRKEGQNVTLSCEQNLNHDAMYWYRQDPGQGLRLIYYSQIVNDFQKGDIAEGYSVSREKKESFPLTVTSAQKNPTAFYLCASSSSGGKVYGYTFGSGTRLTVV.

The chain joins TRBV19 to TRBJ2-1, with 11 bases identical to TRBD2. Germline assignment: CDR1 LNHDA and CDR2 SQIVND (reference sequence). V lost 5 bases to trimming and J lost 5 bases; unmatched junction nucleotides: 2. The CDR3 is made up of 14 amino acids. In DNA, the CDR3 is TGTGCCAGTAGTGGGACTAGCGGCGACAATGAGCAGTTCTTC. Its translation is CASSGTSGDNEQFF.

The rearrangement uses TRBV10-3 and TRBJ2-7; 8 positions match TRBD2. The CDR3 is 14 amino acids. CDR1 is ENHRY and CDR2 is SYGVKD in the germline V gene. The V gene end was trimmed by 8 bases and the J gene end by 3 bases; junction bases not matched to a gene: 9. This CDR3 reads CAISSSRGDYEQYF. The CDR3 coding sequence is TGTGCCATCTCTTCTTCGCGGGGGGACTACGAGCAGTACTTC.

This clone has a handful of counts. The gene calls are TRBV4-1 and TRBJ1-2, with a possible D match to TRBD1 (5 bases). V was cut by 0 bases and J by 3 bases, with 11 bases left in between. CDR3 length: 15 amino acids. In germline, CDR1 is MGHRA, CDR2 YSYEKL. This CDR3 is CASSQDSTGYYGYTF. In DNA form, the CDR3 reads TGCGCCAGCAGCCAAGACTCTACAGGCTACTATGGCTACACCTTC.

The rearrangement uses TRBV7-2 and TRBJ2-7; no definite D call. CDR1 and CDR2 from the germline V gene are SGHTA and FQGNSA. Trimming removed 3 bases from V and 3 bases from J, with 9 bases in between. CDR3 length equals 13 residues. The CDR3 DNA sequence: TGTGCCAGCAGCTTTGGTCTCGGCTACGAGCAGTACGTC. Amino acids: CASSFGLGYEQYV.

V gene TRBV25-1 combines with J gene TRBJ2-1, with TRBD2 matching 8 bases. The junction had 7 bases not matched to a gene; V was cut back by 5 bases and J by 10 bases. The CDR3 spans 13 residues. Germline CDR1 and CDR2: MGHDK and SYGVNS. Here the CDR3 reads CASSKSGSGEQFF. The DNA of the CDR3 is TGTGCCAGCAGTAAGAGCGGGAGCGGCGAGCAGTTCTTC.

This chain joins TRBV5-4 and TRBJ1-6; 10 bases align to TRBD1. Germline V gene lookup returns CDR1 SGHNT and CDR2 YYREEE (reference sequence). This CDR3 has 15 amino acids. With 4 bases clipped from V and 8 bases from J, the junction kept 6 bases outside the gene matches. CDR3 in amino acids: CASSPTGTGDSPLHF. The CDR3 DNA sequence: TGTGCCAGCAGCCCGACCGGGACAGGGGATTCACCCCTCCACTTT. The full variable domain, completed using reference TRBV5-4 and TRBJ1-6, is ETGVTQSPTHLIKTRGQQVTLRCSSQSGHNTVSWYQQALGQGPQFIFQYYREEENGRGNFPPRFSGLQFPNYSSELNVNALELDDSALYLCASSPTGTGDSPLHFGNGTRLTVT.

This chain joins TRBV6-5 and TRBJ2-2; a weak D match, TRBD1 (6 bases). Looked up from germline, CDR1 is MNHEY and CDR2 is SVGAGI. The ends were cut back, 6 bases at V and 1 base at J, with 12 bases in the middle. The CDR3 has 15 amino acids. DNA of the CDR3: TGTGCCAGCAGCTTCGAGACAGGGAACACCGGGGAGCTGTTTTTT. This gives the protein CASSFETGNTGELFF.

The genes are TRBV19 and TRBJ2-1; D is uncertain. V was pared by 3 bases and J by 6 bases, with 6 bases between. This CDR3 contains 12 residues. Germline lookup yields CDR1 LNHDA and CDR2 SQIVND (reference sequence). The CDR3 nucleotides are TGTGCCAGTAGTATCGGAGCCAATGAGCAGTTCTTC. Translating gives CASSIGANEQFF.

The CDR3 loop is CASNLPDRNQPQHF. The CDR3 DNA sequence: TGTGCCAGTAATCTACCGGACAGGAATCAGCCCCAGCATTTT. The chain combines TRBV19 with TRBJ1-5; 7 nucleotides line up with TRBD1. Germline CDR1 reads LNHDA; CDR2 reads SQIVND (reference sequence). The junction had 7 bases not matched to a gene; V was cut back by 7 bases and J by 4 bases. The CDR3 length is 14 residues.

V gene TRBV25-1 combines with J gene TRBJ1-6; a possible D gene is TRBD1 (5 bases). CDR1 is MGHDK, CDR2 SYGVNS, per germline. The V gene lost 4 bases and the J gene lost 7 bases, with 8 bases spanning the gap. This CDR3 has 13 amino acids. The CDR3 is CASSVRTNSPLHF. The CDR3 DNA is TGTGCCAGCAGTGTAAGGACAAATTCACCCCTCCACTTT.

The chain couples TRBV24-1 to TRBJ1-5, with D tentatively TRBD1 (6 bases). CDR1 and CDR2 from the germline V gene are KGHDR and SFDVKD. V was cut by 3 bases and J by 12 bases, with 14 bases left in between. The CDR3 is 13 residues long. The CDR3 loop reads CATSDTGTLVQHF. The CDR3 nucleotides read TGTGCCACCAGTGATACCGGGACATTGGTCCAGCATTTT.

The chain links TRBV5-1 to TRBJ2-1; perhaps TRBD2 as D (6 bases). Germline values: CDR1 SGHRS, CDR2 YFSETQ. The CDR3 loop spans 14 amino acids. V gave up 4 bases and J gave up 5 bases, with 13 bases separating them. The chain's CDR3 is CASSPTGEDNEQFF. The CDR3 bases are TGCGCCAGCAGCCCGACGGGGGAGGACAATGAGCAGTTCTTC.

The chain carries TRBV18 and TRBJ1-2, with D possibly TRBD1 on 6 matching bases. CDR3 size: 14 residues. The V gene's germline CDR1 is KGHSH and CDR2 LQKENI. Trimming pared 2 bases from V and 6 bases from J, leaving 13 bases between. The CDR3 reads CASSPGTTIDGYTF. In DNA, the CDR3 is TGTGCCAGCTCACCAGGGACAACGATTGATGGCTACACCTTC. The whole variable domain, remainder taken from reference TRBV18 and TRBJ1-2, is NAGVMQNPRHLVRRRGQEARLRCSPMKGHSHVYWYRQLPEEGLKFMVYLQKENIIDESGMPKERFSAEFPKEGPSILRIQQVVRGDSAAYFCASSPGTTIDGYTFGSGTRLTVV.

This clone was seen only a few times. The chain recombines TRBV11-1 with TRBJ2-7, with TRBD2 as a possible D gene (5 bases). The CDR3 has 13 residues. Trimming took 5 bases from V and 4 from J, leaving 12 bases between them. Germline V lookup: CDR1 SGHAT, CDR2 FQDESV (reference sequence). CDR3 sequence reads: CASSPLGGYEQYF. The CDR3 nucleotides are TGTGCCAGCAGCCCCCTCGGAGGTTACGAGCAGTACTTC. Full variable domain (outside the CDR3, taken from reference TRBV11-1 and TRBJ2-7): EAEVAQSPRYKITEKSQAVAFWCDPISGHATLYWYRQILGQGPELLVQFQDESVVDDSQLPKDRFSAERLKGVDSTLKIQPAELGDSAMYLCASSPLGGYEQYFGPGTRLTVT.

The chain couples TRBV30 to TRBJ2-1; 7 bases align to TRBD1. The V gene end was trimmed by 3 bases and the J gene end by 8 bases; junction bases not matched to a gene: 4. The germline V gene encodes CDR1 GTSNPN and CDR2 SVGIG (reference sequence). The CDR3 spans 12 residues. Here the CDR3 reads CAWRGGSYEQFF. CDR3 in DNA: TGTGCCTGGAGAGGGGGCAGTTATGAGCAGTTCTTC.

This clone was detected only once. This chain links TRBV6-4 with TRBJ2-2; TRBD1 matches at 8 bases. The CDR3 is made up of 16 amino acids. V trimming: 6 bases; J trimming: 1 base; junction bases outside the gene matches: 7. Germline assignment: CDR1 MRHNA and CDR2 SNTAGT. The CDR3, as DNA: TGTGCCAGCAGCATACGGACAGGGCTGAACACCGGGGAGCTGTTTTTT. Amino acids: CASSIRTGLNTGELFF.

The J gene is TRBJ1-1, the V gene TRBV14; D may be TRBD1 (5 bases). The V gene lost 2 bases and the J gene lost 11 bases, with 12 bases spanning the gap. Germline CDR1 SGHDN, CDR2 FVKESK. There are 12 residues in the CDR3. As DNA, the CDR3 is TGTGCCAGCAGCCAATTTGGGGGGGAGGCTTTCTTT. It codes for CASSQFGGEAFF. Using reference TRBV14 and TRBJ1-1 for the parts outside the CDR3, the full variable domain is EAGVTQFPSHSVIEKGQTVTLRCDPISGHDNLYWYRRVMGKEIKFLLHFVKESKQDESGMPNNRFLAERTGGTYSTLKVQPAELEDSGVYFCASSQFGGEAFFGQGTRLTVV.

This chain uses TRBV5-1 with TRBJ1-1; possibly TRBD1 for D (5 bases). Germline V CDR1 and CDR2: SGHRS, YFSETQ. The V gene lost 7 bases and the J gene lost 4 bases, with 14 bases spanning the gap. The CDR3 runs 13 residues. The chain's CDR3 is CASSSRVGTEAFF. In nucleotides, the CDR3 is TGCGCCAGCTCCTCCAGGGTGGGCACTGAAGCTTTCTTT.

The chain combines TRBV14 with TRBJ2-5; a possible D gene is TRBD1 (6 bases). The CDR3 spans 15 residues. V lost 4 bases to trimming and J lost 2 bases, with 14 bases between them. Germline values: CDR1 SGHDN, CDR2 FVKESK. CDR3 nucleotides: TGTGCCAGCAGCCTCCTGGGGGCAGGGCAAGAGACCCAGTACTTC. Residues: CASSLLGAGQETQYF. Full variable domain (outside the CDR3, taken from reference TRBV14 and TRBJ2-5): EAGVTQFPSHSVIEKGQTVTLRCDPISGHDNLYWYRRVMGKEIKFLLHFVKESKQDESGMPNNRFLAERTGGTYSTLKVQPAELEDSGVYFCASSLLGAGQETQYFGPGTRLLVL.

The V gene is TRBV25-1, the J gene TRBJ2-7; 7 bases line up with TRBD1. V gave up 6 bases and J gave up 5 bases; unmatched junction bases: 13. Germline CDR1 reads MGHDK; CDR2 reads SYGVNS. This CDR3 spans 15 amino acids. Here the CDR3 DNA reads TGTGCCAGCAGCCCCGACAGGGAAAGAAGGCACGAGCAGTACGTC. It encodes CASSPDRERRHEQYV.

The DNA for the CDR3 is TGTGCCAGCAGCTTAAGCCGTCAGGTTGGCAATCAGCCCCAGCATTTT. Translated: CASSLSRQVGNQPQHF. The chain has TRBV7-8 and TRBJ1-5; no reliable D call. Germline CDR1 SGHVS, CDR2 FQNEAQ. The CDR3 covers 16 residues. V lost 2 bases and J 2 bases, leaving 13 bases between the germline ends.

V and J are TRBV11-1 and TRBJ2-1; tentative D call: TRBD2 (6 bases). Per germline, CDR1 SGHAT and CDR2 FQDESV (reference sequence). This CDR3 contains 13 residues. Deletions cut 6 bases from V and 6 bases from J, with 12 bases between. The DNA of the CDR3 is TGTGCCAGCAGGCTGACTAGTCGCAATGAGCAGTTCTTC. Its protein product is CASRLTSRNEQFF.

V is TRBV27 and J is TRBJ2-6, with D unresolved. CDR1 is MNHEY, CDR2 SMNVEV, per germline (reference sequence). Trimming pared 5 bases from V and 0 bases from J, leaving 14 bases between. The CDR3 runs 17 residues. Here the CDR3 reads CASSRGSPSSGANVLTF. The DNA of the CDR3 is TGTGCCAGCAGTCGCGGCTCCCCCAGCTCTGGGGCCAACGTCCTGACTTTC.